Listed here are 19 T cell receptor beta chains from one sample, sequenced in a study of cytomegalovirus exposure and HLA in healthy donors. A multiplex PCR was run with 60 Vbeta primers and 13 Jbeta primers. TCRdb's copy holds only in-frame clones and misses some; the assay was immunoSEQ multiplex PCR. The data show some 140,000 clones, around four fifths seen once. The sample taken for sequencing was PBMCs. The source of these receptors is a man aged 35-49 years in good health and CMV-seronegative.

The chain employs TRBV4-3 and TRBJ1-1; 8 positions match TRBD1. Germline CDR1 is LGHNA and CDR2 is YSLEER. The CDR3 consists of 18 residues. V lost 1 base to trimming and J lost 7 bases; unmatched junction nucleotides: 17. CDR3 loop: CASSQGQGAVSHDGEAFF. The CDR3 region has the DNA TGCGCCAGCAGCCAAGGTCAGGGGGCTGTTTCTCATGATGGTGAAGCTTTCTTT.

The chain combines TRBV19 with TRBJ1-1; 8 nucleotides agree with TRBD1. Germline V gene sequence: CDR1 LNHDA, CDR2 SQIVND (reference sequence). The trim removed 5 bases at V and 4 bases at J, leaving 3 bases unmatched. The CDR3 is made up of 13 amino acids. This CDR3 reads CASSLTGGTEAFF. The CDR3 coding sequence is TGTGCCAGTAGTCTTACAGGGGGCACTGAAGCTTTCTTT.

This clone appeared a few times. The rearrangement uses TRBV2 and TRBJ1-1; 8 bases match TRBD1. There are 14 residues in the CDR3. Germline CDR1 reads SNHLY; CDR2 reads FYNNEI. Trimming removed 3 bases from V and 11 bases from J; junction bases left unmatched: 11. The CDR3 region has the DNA TGTGCCAGCAGTGAGGGGAGACAGGGGACAAGGGCTTTCTTT. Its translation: CASSEGRQGTRAFF.

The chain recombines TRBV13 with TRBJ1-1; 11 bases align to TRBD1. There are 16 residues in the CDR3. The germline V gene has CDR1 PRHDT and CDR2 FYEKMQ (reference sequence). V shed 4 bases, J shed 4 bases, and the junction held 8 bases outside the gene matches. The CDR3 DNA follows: TGTGCCAGCAGCTCGTTTATGGGGACAGGGGGCACTGAAGCTTTCTTT. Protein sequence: CASSSFMGTGGTEAFF.

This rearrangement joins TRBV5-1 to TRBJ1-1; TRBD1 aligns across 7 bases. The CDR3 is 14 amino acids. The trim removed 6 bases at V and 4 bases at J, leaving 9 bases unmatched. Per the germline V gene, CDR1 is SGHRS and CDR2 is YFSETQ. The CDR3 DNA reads TGCGCCAGCACCCTATCCCAGGGGGGCACTGAAGCTTTCTTT. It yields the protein CASTLSQGGTEAFF.

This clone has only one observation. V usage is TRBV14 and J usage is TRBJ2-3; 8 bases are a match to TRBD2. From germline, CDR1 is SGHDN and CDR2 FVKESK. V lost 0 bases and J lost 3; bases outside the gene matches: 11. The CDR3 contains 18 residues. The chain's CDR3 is CASSQDRGGLISTDTQYF. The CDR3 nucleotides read TGTGCCAGCAGCCAAGATCGGGGGGGCCTTATAAGTACAGATACGCAGTATTTT. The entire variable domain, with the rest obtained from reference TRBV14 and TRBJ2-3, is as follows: EAGVTQFPSHSVIEKGQTVTLRCDPISGHDNLYWYRRVMGKEIKFLLHFVKESKQDESGMPNNRFLAERTGGTYSTLKVQPAELEDSGVYFCASSQDRGGLISTDTQYFGPGTRLTVL.

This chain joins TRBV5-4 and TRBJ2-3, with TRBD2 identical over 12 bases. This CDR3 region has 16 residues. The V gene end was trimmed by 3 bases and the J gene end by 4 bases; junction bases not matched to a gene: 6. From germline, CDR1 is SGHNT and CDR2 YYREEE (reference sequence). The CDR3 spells CASSSGLAGGSDTQYF. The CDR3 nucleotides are TGTGCCAGCAGCTCAGGCCTAGCGGGAGGGTCAGATACGCAGTATTTT.

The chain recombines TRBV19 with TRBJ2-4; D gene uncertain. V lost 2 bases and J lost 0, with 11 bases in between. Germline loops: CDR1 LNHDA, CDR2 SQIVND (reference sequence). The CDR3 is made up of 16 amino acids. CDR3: CASSIFGELAKNIQYF. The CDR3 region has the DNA TGTGCCAGTAGTATATTTGGTGAACTAGCCAAAAACATTCAGTACTTC.

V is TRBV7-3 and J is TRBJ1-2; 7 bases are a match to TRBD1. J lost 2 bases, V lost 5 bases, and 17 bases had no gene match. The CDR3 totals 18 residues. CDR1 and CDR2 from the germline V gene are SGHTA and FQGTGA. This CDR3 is CASSPTIRPGQRNYGYTF. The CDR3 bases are TGTGCCAGCAGCCCAACAATTAGACCGGGACAGAGAAACTATGGCTACACCTTC.

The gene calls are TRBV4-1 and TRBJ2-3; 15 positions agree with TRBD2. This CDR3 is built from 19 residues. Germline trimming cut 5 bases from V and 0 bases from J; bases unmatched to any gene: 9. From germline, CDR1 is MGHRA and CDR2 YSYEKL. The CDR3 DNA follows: TGCGCCAGCAGCACCCAGGGACTAGCGGGGGGATATAGCACAGATACGCAGTATTTT. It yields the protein CASSTQGLAGGYSTDTQYF.

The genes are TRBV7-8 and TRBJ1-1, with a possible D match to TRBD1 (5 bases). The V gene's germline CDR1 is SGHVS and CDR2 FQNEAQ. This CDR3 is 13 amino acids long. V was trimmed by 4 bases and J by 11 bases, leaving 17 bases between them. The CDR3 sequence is CASSSYRDLGAFF. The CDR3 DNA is TGTGCCAGCAGCTCGTACCGGGACTTAGGGGCTTTCTTT.

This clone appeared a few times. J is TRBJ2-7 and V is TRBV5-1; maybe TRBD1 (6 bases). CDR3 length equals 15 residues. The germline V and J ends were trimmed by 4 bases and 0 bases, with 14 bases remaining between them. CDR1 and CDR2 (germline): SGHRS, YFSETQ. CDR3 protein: CASSPPRQDSYEQYF. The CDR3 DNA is TGCGCCAGCAGCCCGCCGCGACAGGACTCCTACGAGCAGTACTTC.

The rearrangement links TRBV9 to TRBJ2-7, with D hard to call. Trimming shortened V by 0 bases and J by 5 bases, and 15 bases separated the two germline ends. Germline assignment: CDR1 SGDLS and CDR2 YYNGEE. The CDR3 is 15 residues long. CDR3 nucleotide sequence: TGTGCCAGCAGCGTAGATGGCAGGCCAAACGACGAGCAGTACTTC. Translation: CASSVDGRPNDEQYF.

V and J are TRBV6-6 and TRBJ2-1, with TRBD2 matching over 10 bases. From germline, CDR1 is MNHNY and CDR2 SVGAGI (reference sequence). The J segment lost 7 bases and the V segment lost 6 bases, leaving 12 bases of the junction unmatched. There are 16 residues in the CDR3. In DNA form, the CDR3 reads TGTGCCAGCAGCCCCACGGGACTAGCGTCCCGAAATGAGCAGTTCTTC. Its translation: CASSPTGLASRNEQFF.

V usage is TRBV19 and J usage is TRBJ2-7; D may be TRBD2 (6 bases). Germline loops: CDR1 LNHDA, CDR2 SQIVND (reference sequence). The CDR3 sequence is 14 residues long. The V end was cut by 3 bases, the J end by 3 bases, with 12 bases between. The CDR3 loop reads CASSIGGSRYEQYF. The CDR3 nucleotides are TGTGCCAGTAGTATCGGGGGATCCCGCTACGAGCAGTACTTC.

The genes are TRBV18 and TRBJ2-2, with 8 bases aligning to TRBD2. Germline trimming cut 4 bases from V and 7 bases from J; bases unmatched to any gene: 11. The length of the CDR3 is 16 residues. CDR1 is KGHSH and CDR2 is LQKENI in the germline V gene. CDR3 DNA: TGTGCCAGCTCACTCGGGATAGCGGGAAGTATCGGGGAGCTGTTTTTT. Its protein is CASSLGIAGSIGELFF. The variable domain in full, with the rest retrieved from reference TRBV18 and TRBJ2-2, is NAGVMQNPRHLVRRRGQEARLRCSPMKGHSHVYWYRQLPEEGLKFMVYLQKENIIDESGMPKERFSAEFPKEGPSILRIQQVVRGDSAAYFCASSLGIAGSIGELFFGEGSRLTVL.

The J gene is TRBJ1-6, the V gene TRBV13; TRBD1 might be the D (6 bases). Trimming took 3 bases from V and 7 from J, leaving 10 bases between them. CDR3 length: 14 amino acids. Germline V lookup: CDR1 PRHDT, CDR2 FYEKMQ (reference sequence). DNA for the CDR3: TGTGCCAGCAGCTTTACAGGGCCAAATTCACCCCTCCACTTT. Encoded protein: CASSFTGPNSPLHF.

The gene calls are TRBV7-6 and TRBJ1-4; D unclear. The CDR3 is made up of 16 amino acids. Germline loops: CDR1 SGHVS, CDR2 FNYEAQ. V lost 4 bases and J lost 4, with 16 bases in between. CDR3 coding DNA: TGTGCCAGCAGCTCCCAAGGAGGGTTTTTTAATGAAAAACTGTTTTTT. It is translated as CASSSQGGFFNEKLFF. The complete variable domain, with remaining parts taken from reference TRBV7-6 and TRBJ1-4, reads GAGVSQSPRYKVTKRGQDVALRCDPISGHVSLYWYRQALGQGPEFLTYFNYEAQQDKSGLPNDRFSAERPEGSISTLTIQRTEQRDSAMYRCASSSQGGFFNEKLFFGSGTQLSVL.

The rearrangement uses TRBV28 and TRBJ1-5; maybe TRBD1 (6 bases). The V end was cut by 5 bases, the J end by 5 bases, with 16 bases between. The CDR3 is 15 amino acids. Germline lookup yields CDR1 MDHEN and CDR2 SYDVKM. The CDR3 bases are TGTGCCAGCAGTGAGGGGAACAGGGAGTATCAGCCCCAGCATTTT. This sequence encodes CASSEGNREYQPQHF.